This T cell receptor beta chain derives from a study of control samples from healthy donors and cancer patients. Generated by immunoSEQ multiplex PCR, the TCRdb table keeps only in-frame clones and is missing some. The sample includes about 69,000 clones, roughly 80% of them seen just once. This CDR3 comprises 16 residues. V lost 1 base, J lost 3 bases, and 15 bases lay in between. The V gene's germline CDR1 is SGHTA and CDR2 FQGNSA. In this sample, this clone turned up once. The source of this sequence is a woman aged 45 to 65 with lung cancer. The chain joins TRBV7-2 to TRBJ1-1, with a weak D call TRBD1 (6 bases). Sequences were obtained from PBMCs. In DNA, the CDR3 is TGTGCCAGCAGCTTAGATACAGGGAGGAGGGACACTGAAGCTTTCTTT. Its protein is CASSLDTGRRDTEAFF.